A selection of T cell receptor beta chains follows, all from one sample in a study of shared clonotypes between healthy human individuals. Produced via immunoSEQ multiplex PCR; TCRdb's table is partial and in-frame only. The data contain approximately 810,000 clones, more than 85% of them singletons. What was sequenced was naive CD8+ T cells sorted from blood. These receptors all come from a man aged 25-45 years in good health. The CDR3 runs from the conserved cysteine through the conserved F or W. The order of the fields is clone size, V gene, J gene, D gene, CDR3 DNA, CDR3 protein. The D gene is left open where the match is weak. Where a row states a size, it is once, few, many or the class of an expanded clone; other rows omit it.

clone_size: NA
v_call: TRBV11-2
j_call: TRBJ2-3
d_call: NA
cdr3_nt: TGTGCCAGCAGCTTAGAGAGGGGCGCAGATACGCAGTATTTT
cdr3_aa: CASSLERGADTQYF

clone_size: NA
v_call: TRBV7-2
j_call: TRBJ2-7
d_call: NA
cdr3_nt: TGTGCCAGCAGCTTAGCCCCTCTCCCTGGTCGCGAGCAGTACTTC
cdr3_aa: CASSLAPLPGREQYF

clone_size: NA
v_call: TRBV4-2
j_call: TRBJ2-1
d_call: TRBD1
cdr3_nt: TGTGCCAGCAGCCAAGGGGACATGACAGGGGGTCTATGGTATGAGCAGTTCTTC
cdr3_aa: CASSQGDMTGGLWYEQFF

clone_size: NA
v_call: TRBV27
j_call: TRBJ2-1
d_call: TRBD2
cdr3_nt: TGTGCCAGCACCCGGGGGACTAGCACCAATGAGCAGTTCTTC
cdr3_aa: CASTRGTSTNEQFF

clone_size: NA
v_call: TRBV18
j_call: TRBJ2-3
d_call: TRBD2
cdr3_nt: TGTGCCAGCTCACCACAGGGGACCTGGACTAGCGGGAGATTCGCAGATACGCAGTATTTT
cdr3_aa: CASSPQGTWTSGRFADTQYF

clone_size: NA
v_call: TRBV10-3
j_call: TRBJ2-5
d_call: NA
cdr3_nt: TGTGCCATCAGTGAGTCAGAGCAAGAGACCCAGTACTTC
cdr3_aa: CAISESEQETQYF

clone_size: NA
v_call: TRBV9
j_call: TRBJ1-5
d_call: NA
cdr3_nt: TGTGCCAGCAGCCAGTGGGACAGCAATCAGCCCCAGCATTTT
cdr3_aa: CASSQWDSNQPQHF

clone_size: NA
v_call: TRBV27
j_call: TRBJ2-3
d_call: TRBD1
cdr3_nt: TGTGCCACCAAACAGGGGCCATACCGCACAGATACGCAGTATTTT
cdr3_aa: CATKQGPYRTDTQYF

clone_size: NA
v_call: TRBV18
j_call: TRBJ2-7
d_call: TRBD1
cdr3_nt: TGTGCCAGCTCACCACCGGGACAGGGAACCTACGAGCAGTACTTC
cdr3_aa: CASSPPGQGTYEQYF

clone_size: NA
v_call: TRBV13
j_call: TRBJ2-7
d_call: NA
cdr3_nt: TGTGCCAGCAGCTTATTAGGGGGGCAAGGCTCCTACGAGCAGTACTTC
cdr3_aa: CASSLLGGQGSYEQYF

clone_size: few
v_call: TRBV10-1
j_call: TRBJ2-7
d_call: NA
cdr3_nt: TGCGCCAGCATGGGGATCTCCTACGAGCAGTACTTC
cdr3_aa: CASMGISYEQYF

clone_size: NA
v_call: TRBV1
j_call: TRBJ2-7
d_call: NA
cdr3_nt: TGCACCAGCAGCCAACCGGGACTAAACTACGAGCAGTACTTC
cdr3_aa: CTSSQPGLNYEQYF

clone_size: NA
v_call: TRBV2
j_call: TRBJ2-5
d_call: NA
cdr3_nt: TGTGCCAGCGTCGGGAGTAAAGAGACCCAGTACTTC
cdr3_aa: CASVGSKETQYF

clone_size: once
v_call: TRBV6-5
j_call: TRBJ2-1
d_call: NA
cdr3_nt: TGTGCCAGCAGTTACGGGGGCTCCTCCTACAATGAGCAGTTCTTC
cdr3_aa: CASSYGGSSYNEQFF

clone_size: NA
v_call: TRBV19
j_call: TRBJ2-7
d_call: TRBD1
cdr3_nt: TGTGCCAGTAGTCTACAGGGGCCGGGTGAGCAGTACTTC
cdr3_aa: CASSLQGPGEQYF

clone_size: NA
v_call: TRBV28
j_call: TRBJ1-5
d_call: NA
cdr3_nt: TGTGCCAGCAGACTAAACAGGGATACCAATCAGCCCCAGCATTTT
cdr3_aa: CASRLNRDTNQPQHF

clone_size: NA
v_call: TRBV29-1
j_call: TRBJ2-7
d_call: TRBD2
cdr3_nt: TGCAGCGTTGACGGCGCGGGAGATCTCGAGCAGTACTTC
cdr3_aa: CSVDGAGDLEQYF

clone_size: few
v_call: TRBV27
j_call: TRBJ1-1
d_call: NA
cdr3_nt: TGTGCCAGCAACCTGGGGAGTGGTCTGGTGGGAGCTTTCTTT
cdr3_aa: CASNLGSGLVGAFF

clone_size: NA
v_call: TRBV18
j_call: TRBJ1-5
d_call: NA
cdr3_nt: TGTGCCAGCTCACGTGCAGGGCCGGTTAGCAATCAGCCCCAGCATTTT
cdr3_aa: CASSRAGPVSNQPQHF

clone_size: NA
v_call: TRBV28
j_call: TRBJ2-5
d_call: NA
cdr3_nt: TGTGCCAGCAGTTTTGGGTCAAGCGGAGCTCTAAAATACCAAGAGACCCAGTACTTC
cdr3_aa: CASSFGSSGALKYQETQYF

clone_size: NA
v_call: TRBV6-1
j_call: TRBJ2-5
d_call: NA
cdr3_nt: TGTGCCAGCAGTGGCACGGGGGTCAGGCTGGAGACCCAGTACTTC
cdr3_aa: CASSGTGVRLETQYF

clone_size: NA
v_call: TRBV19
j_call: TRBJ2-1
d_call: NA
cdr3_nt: TGTGCCAGTAGTATAGATAACTTCAATGAGCAGTTCTTC
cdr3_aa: CASSIDNFNEQFF